This TCR beta chain emerged from a study of graft-versus-host responses after intestinal transplantation (dated by TCRdb to about 2021). Broadly, across the study: The transplants that recipients got were multivisceral, liver-intestinal, or isolated intestinal. All recipients received anti-thymocyte globulin induction followed by maintenance tacrolimus and steroids for roughly three years. After intestinal transplantation, graft-versus-host and host-versus-graft alloreactive T cell clones in the graft, circulation and bone marrow were tracked using bulk TCR-beta CDR3 sequencing. To identify alloreactive clones, pre-transplant mixed lymphocyte reaction products were sequenced and then compared with unstimulated pre-transplant donor and recipient T cells. The cohort enrolled about two dozen intestinal transplant recipients, one of whom was a retransplant, and a few patients without pretransplant specimens were excluded. Donor T cell macrochimerism was defined as a peak of at least 4% donor T cells among recipient peripheral blood mononuclear cells. Rather than being sequenced by the commercial service, samples from a few later patients were sequenced in-house on an Illumina MiSeq and processed with MiXCR.

Broad study findings and their caveats: Conclusions were limited by the relatively low number and heterogeneity of intestinal transplant patients. In patients with donor T cell macrochimerism, the allografts had high GvH to HvG T cell clonal ratios. Early after transplant, peak levels of circulating GvH clones were found to be associated with declines in HvG clones. GvH clones were detected in recipient bone marrow, and some appeared earlier in ileal mucosa or blood, consistent with an intestinal mucosal origin.

The germline V gene (reference sequence) provides CDR1 MNHEY and CDR2 SMNVEV. V has 5 bases trimmed and J has 9 bases trimmed; junction bases matching no gene number 12. The CDR3 goes from the cysteine to the phenylalanine over 16 residues. Only CDR3 DNA is held: 48 bases, read in frame from base 1. The sample's time point, from its label and the paper: cells obtained before transplantation from donor or recipient. CD3+CD4+ and CD3+CD8+ populations were FACS-sorted from unstimulated pre-transplant donor and recipient cells taken from spleen or lymph nodes. To note about this clone: This clone's antigen is unknown. Per-base quality was not reported, and no clone a single base away is much larger than it.

Libraries were constructed by the immunoSEQ multiplex PCR assay. In most patients, genomic DNA was isolated using the Qiagen DNeasy Blood and Tissue Kit and sent frozen to Adaptive Biotechnologies for TCR sequencing. Adaptive Biotechnologies carried out high-throughput TCR-beta CDR3 sequencing of genomic DNA for most patients. The authors' pipeline ran thus. TCR sequencing data were retrieved from Adaptive's ImmunoSEQ software for about 17 patients, whereas three other patients were processed with MiXCR and VDJtools. To correct CD4 versus CD8 sorting errors, any sequence found in both subsets at a frequency ratio below 5:1 was removed. CDR3 nucleotide sequences shared by donor and recipient were removed because the origin of these sequences could not be assigned. To be classed as alloreactive, a clone needed at least 2-fold expansion over unstimulated cells and a minimum CFSE-low frequency of 0.002% (template counts) or 0.001% (read counts). Mappable clones were those detected in sequenced pre-transplant spleen, lymph node, or MLR CFSE-low populations of the donor or recipient. Cumulative frequency of alloreactive clones was calculated as a percentage of all sequences weighted by copy number. TCRdb limited this immuneACCESS table to in-frame rearrangements with V and J called. A share of clones is missing; checked studies link under half to unresolved V genes, and the rest is unexplained. V, J and clone size reflect that table, while D and trimming were determined from the DNA. This sample has 45,000 to 50,000 clones in its table, and about nine tenths of those were observed once. The ten largest clones capture more than 2% of the sample.

This sequence originates from a human donor who was the organ donor for an intestinal transplant. Sequencing was performed on unstimulated CD4+ T cells sorted from spleen or lymph node cells, taken before transplant. Here the chain combines TRBV27 and TRBJ1-6, with 8 junctional bases fitting TRBD1. The CDR3 amino acid sequence is: CASSPVFRTGFSPLHF. The DNA sequence reads TGTGCCAGCAGTCCCGTTTTCCGGACAGGGTTTTCACCCCTCCACTTT.